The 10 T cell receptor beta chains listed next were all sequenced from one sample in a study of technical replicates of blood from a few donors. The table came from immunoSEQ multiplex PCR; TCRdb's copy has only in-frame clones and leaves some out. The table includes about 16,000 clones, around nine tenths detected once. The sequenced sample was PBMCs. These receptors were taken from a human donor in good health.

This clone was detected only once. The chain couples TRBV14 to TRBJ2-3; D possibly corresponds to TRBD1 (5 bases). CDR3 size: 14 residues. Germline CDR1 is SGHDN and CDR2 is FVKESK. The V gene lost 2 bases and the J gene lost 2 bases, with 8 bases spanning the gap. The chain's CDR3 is CASSQRQITDTQYF. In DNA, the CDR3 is TGTGCCAGCAGCCAACGACAGATCACAGATACGCAGTATTTT.

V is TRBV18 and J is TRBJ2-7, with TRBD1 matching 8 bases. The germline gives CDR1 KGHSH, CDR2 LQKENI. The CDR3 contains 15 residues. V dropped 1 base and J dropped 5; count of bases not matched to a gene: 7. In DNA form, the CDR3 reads TGTGCCAGCTCACCACAAAGTGACAGGGGCCACGAGCAGTACTTC. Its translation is CASSPQSDRGHEQYF.

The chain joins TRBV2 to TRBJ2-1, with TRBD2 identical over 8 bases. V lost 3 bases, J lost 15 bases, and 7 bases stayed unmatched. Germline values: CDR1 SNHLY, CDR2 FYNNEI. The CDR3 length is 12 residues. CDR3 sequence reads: CASSDRREARFF. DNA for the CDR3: TGTGCCAGCAGTGATAGGCGGGAGGCCCGGTTCTTC.

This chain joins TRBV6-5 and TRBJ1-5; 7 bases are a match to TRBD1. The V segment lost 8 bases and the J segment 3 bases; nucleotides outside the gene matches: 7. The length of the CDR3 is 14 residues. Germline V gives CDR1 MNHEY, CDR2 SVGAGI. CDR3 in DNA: TGTGCCAGCTCTAAGGGACAGTACAATCAGCCCCAGCATTTT. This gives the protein CASSKGQYNQPQHF.

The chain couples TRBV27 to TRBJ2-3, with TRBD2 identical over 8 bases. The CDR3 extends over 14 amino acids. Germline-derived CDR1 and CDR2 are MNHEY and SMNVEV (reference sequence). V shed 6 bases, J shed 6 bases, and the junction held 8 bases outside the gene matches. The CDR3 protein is CASSWTSPRDTQYF. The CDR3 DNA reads TGTGCCAGCAGCTGGACTAGCCCGCGGGATACGCAGTATTTT.

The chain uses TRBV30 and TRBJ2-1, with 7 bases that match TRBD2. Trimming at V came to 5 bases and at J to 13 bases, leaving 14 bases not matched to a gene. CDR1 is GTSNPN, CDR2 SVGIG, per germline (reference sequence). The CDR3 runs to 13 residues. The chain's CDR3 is CAWASPGGTVQFF. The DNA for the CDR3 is TGTGCCTGGGCAAGCCCGGGAGGTACTGTACAGTTCTTC.

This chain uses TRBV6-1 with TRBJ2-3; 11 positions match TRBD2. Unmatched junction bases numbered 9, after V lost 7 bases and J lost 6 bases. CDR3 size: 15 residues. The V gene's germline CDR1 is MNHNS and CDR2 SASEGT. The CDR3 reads CASMSHSGRGDTQYF. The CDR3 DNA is TGTGCCAGCATGAGCCATAGCGGGAGGGGGGATACGCAGTATTTT.

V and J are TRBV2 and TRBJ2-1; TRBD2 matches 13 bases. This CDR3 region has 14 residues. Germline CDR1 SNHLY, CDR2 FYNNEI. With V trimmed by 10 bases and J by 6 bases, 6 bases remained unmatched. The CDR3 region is CATKTSGGFNEQFF. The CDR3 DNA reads TGTGCCACCAAGACTAGCGGGGGGTTCAATGAGCAGTTCTTC.

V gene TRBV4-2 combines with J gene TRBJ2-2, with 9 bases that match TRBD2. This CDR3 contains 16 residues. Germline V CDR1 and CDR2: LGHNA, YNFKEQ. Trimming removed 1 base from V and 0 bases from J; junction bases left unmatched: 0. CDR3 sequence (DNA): TGTGCCAGCAGCCAAGCTAGCGGGACGAACACCGGGGAGCTGTTTTTT. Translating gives CASSQASGTNTGELFF.

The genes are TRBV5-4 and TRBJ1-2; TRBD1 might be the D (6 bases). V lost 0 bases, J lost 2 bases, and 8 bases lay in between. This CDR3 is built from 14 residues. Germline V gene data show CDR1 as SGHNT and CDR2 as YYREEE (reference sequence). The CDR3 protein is CASSLDGGNYGYTF. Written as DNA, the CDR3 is TGTGCCAGCAGCTTGGATGGGGGCAACTATGGCTACACCTTC. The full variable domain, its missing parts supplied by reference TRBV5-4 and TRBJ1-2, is ETGVTQSPTHLIKTRGQQVTLRCSSQSGHNTVSWYQQALGQGPQFIFQYYREEENGRGNFPPRFSGLQFPNYSSELNVNALELDDSALYLCASSLDGGNYGYTFGSGTRLTVV.